These 8 T cell receptor beta chains share one sample of origin, sequenced in a study of T cells in Graves' hyperthyroidism and ophthalmopathy. RNA transcripts yielded amplified TCR beta CDR3 regions. In the first-round RT-PCR of the TCR CDR3, the HTBI primer set was used. TCRdb independently ran MiXCR on the multiplex PCR reads; one entry per CDR3 protein. The sample has around 380,000 distinct CDR3 sequences, less than 15% seen once; the top ten hold around 21%. The sample consisted of blood. The receptors originated from a man between 25 and 39 years old with Graves' hyperthyroidism that later progressed to Graves' ophthalmopathy.

This clonotype was detected a few times. A read error is possible here, since a much larger clone lies one base away. V and J are TRBV12-5 and TRBJ2-3, with 8 positions matching TRBD1. CDR3 length equals 18 residues. V lost 4 bases, J lost 3 bases, and 15 bases stayed unmatched. The germline CDR1 and CDR2 sequences are LGHNT and FRNRAP. For the CDR3, the DNA is TGTGCTAGTGGTTATCAAGAATTGGACAGGGTGCGAACAGATACGCAGTATTTT. Encoded protein: CASGYQELDRVRTDTQYF. The variable domain in full, with the rest retrieved from reference TRBV12-5 and TRBJ2-3, is DARVTQTPRHKVTEMGQEVTMRCQPILGHNTVFWYRQTMMQGLELLAYFRNRAPLDDSGMPKDRFSAEMPDATLATLKIQPSEPRDSAVYFCASGYQELDRVRTDTQYFGPGTRLTVL.

This clonotype was observed many times. The genes are TRBV28 and TRBJ1-5; no clear D. The length of the CDR3 is 16 residues. The germline V gene has CDR1 MDHEN and CDR2 SYDVKM. Trimming pared 6 bases from V and 6 bases from J, leaving 21 bases between. Here the CDR3 reads CASSLVLAEQLQPQHF. The CDR3 DNA sequence: TGTGCCAGCAGCCTGGTCCTTGCAGAACAGCTTCAGCCCCAGCATTTT.

This clonotype was seen repeatedly, ten times or more. The chain employs TRBV27 and TRBJ2-1; D may be TRBD1 (5 bases). With 7 bases removed from V and 3 bases from J, the gap between germline ends came to 10 bases. The CDR3 totals 13 residues. CDR1 is MNHEY and CDR2 is SMNVEV in the germline V gene (reference sequence). DNA of the CDR3: TGTGCCAGCAAGCCAGGGCACTACAATGAGCAGTTCTTC. This codes for CASKPGHYNEQFF.

This clonotype has at least ten counts. V and J are TRBV10-1 and TRBJ1-1; 9 nucleotides agree with TRBD1. V shed 8 bases and J 5 bases; nucleotides not matched to a gene: 6. The CDR3 runs to 13 residues. CDR1 WNHNN and CDR2 SYGVQD come from the germline V gene (reference sequence). In DNA, the CDR3 is TGCGCCAGCCAGACGGACAGGGGAACTGAAGCTTTCTTT. Translating it yields CASQTDRGTEAFF.

On this clonotype itself: A single base separates this from a much larger clone, so it may be a read error. The chain carries TRBV15 and TRBJ2-1; 7 bases are a match to TRBD1. This CDR3 has 13 residues. In germline, CDR1 is LNHNV, CDR2 YYDKDF (reference sequence). The V gene end was trimmed by 6 bases and the J gene end by 10 bases; junction bases not matched to a gene: 9. CDR3 region: CATSWTGQNEQFF. In DNA, the CDR3 is TGTGCCACCAGTTGGACAGGTCAGAACGAGCAGTTCTTC.

The chain is built from TRBV3-1 and TRBJ1-6; D call uncertain. From germline, CDR1 is LGHDT and CDR2 YNNKEL (reference sequence). The CDR3 length is 14 residues. Trimming took 1 base from V and 7 from J, leaving 8 bases between them. CDR3 sequence reads: CASSQVQANSPLHF. As DNA, the CDR3 is TGTGCCAGCAGCCAAGTTCAGGCGAATTCACCCCTCCACTTT.

Ten or more counts support this clonotype. The chain carries TRBV18 and TRBJ2-3; 8 positions agree with TRBD1. CDR3 length: 14 residues. CDR1 is KGHSH and CDR2 is LQKENI in the germline V gene. The V gene end was trimmed by 8 bases and the J gene end by 1 base; junction bases not matched to a gene: 5. The CDR3: CASSPTGGTDTQYF. In DNA, the CDR3 is TGTGCCAGCAGCCCGACAGGGGGCACAGATACGCAGTATTTT.

This clonotype was picked up many times. An end of the junction differs from the germline gene, which may be a read error. The chain carries TRBV7-9 and TRBJ1-2; D gene uncertain. Germline V gene sequence: CDR1 SEHNR, CDR2 FQNEAQ (reference sequence). This CDR3 has 13 residues. CDR3 bases: TGTGCCAGCAGCTTAGGGACGGACTATGGCTGCACCTTC. This sequence encodes CASSLGTDYGCTF.